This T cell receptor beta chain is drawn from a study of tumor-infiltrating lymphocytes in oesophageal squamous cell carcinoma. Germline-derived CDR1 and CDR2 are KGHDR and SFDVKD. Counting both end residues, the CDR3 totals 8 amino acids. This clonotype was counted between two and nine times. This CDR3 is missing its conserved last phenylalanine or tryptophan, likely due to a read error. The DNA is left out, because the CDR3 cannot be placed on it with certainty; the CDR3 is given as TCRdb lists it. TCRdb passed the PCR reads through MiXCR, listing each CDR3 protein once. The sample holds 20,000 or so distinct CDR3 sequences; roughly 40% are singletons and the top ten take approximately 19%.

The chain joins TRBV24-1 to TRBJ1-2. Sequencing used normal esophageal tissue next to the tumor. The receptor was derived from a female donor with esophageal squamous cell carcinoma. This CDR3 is CATSDLRR.